Presented here are 8 T cell receptor beta chains from one specimen sequenced in a study of blood T cell repertoires in COVID-19. Only in-frame clones appear in the TCRdb table, and some are missing; sequencing was by immunoSEQ multiplex PCR. The data show about 200,000 clones, more than 80% seen once. Sequencing used PBMCs or T cells enriched from blood (not recorded which). These receptor sequences come from a man between 25 and 39 years old who had recovered from COVID-19.

The gene calls are TRBV15 and TRBJ1-4; the match to TRBD1 covers 7 bases. V lost 1 base, J lost 7 bases, and 6 bases stayed unmatched. Germline CDR1 and CDR2: LNHNV and YYDKDF (reference sequence). The CDR3 loop spans 15 amino acids. CDR3: CATSRGRQGGEKLFF. Written as DNA, the CDR3 is TGTGCCACCAGCAGAGGGCGCCAGGGGGGTGAAAAACTGTTTTTT.

V usage is TRBV9 and J usage is TRBJ1-1, with 9 bases fitting TRBD1. The CDR3 contains 15 residues. V dropped 4 bases and J dropped 4; count of bases not matched to a gene: 8. CDR1 and CDR2 (germline): SGDLS, YYNGEE. The CDR3 sequence: CASSPRTGAGTEAFF. The CDR3 nucleotides are TGTGCCAGCAGCCCGAGGACAGGGGCCGGCACTGAAGCTTTCTTT. The whole variable domain, remainder taken from reference TRBV9 and TRBJ1-1, is DSGVTQTPKHLITATGQRVTLRCSPRSGDLSVYWYQQSLDQGLQFLIQYYNGEERAKGNILERFSAQQFPDLHSELNLSSLELGDSALYFCASSPRTGAGTEAFFGQGTRLTVV.

The V call is TRBV6-5, the J call TRBJ2-5; TRBD2 matches at 16 bases. Trimming at V came to 6 bases and at J to 5 bases, leaving 3 bases not matched to a gene. Germline CDR1 and CDR2: MNHEY and SVGAGI. CDR3 length: 15 residues. The CDR3 here is CASSKGLAGGETQYF. In DNA form, the CDR3 reads TGTGCCAGCAGCAAGGGACTAGCGGGAGGGGAGACCCAGTACTTC.

The CDR3 DNA reads TGTGCCAGCCATCGGTCTGCGGGGGGGCCCCACGAGCAGTACTTC. Translating it yields CASHRSAGGPHEQYF. The chain has TRBV7-9 and TRBJ2-7; TRBD2 aligns across 9 bases. The V gene's germline CDR1 is SEHNR and CDR2 FQNEAQ (reference sequence). The CDR3 spans 15 residues. Trimming at V came to 8 bases and at J to 5 bases, leaving 13 bases not matched to a gene. The variable domain in full, with the rest retrieved from reference TRBV7-9 and TRBJ2-7, is DTGVSQNPRHKITKRGQNVTFRCDPISEHNRLYWYRQTLGQGPEFLTYFQNEAQLEKSRLLSDRFSAERPKGSFSTLEIQRTEQGDSAMYLCASHRSAGGPHEQYFGPGTRLTVT.

V usage is TRBV5-1 and J usage is TRBJ1-5; 8 bases map to TRBD1. Germline-derived CDR1 and CDR2 are SGHRS and YFSETQ. This CDR3 contains 15 residues. V lost 4 bases to trimming and J lost 1 base; unmatched junction nucleotides: 4. Here the CDR3 DNA reads TGCGCCAGCAGCGAGACAGGGGAAAGCAATCAGCCCCAGCATTTT. It translates to CASSETGESNQPQHF. Supplemented by reference TRBV5-1 and TRBJ1-5, the full variable domain reads KAGVTQTPRYLIKTRGQQVTLSCSPISGHRSVSWYQQTPGQGLQFLFEYFSETQRNKGNFPGRFSGRQFSNSRSEMNVSTLELGDSALYLCASSETGESNQPQHFGDGTRLSIL.

The chain couples TRBV28 to TRBJ1-2; 10 nucleotides agree with TRBD1. From germline, CDR1 is MDHEN and CDR2 SYDVKM. With 5 bases clipped from V and 1 base from J, the junction kept 13 bases outside the gene matches. The CDR3 sequence is 18 residues long. The CDR3 nucleotides are TGTGCCAGCAGTCCGCAAATTTCGGGGACAGGGGATAACTATGGCTACACCTTC. Translation: CASSPQISGTGDNYGYTF.

The chain is built from TRBV9 and TRBJ1-6; D not certain. V lost 0 bases and J 4 bases, leaving 5 bases between the germline ends. Germline CDR1 is SGDLS and CDR2 is YYNGEE. This CDR3 has 14 amino acids. The CDR3 DNA sequence: TGTGCCAGCAGCGTAGACAGTTATAATTCACCCCTCCACTTT. Amino acids: CASSVDSYNSPLHF.

The genes are TRBV6-5 and TRBJ2-3; tentative D call: TRBD2 (6 bases). The CDR3 totals 15 residues. Germline V CDR1 and CDR2: MNHEY, SVGAGI. The V and J ends lost 2 bases and 0 bases respectively, with 9 bases between them. The CDR3 coding sequence is TGTGCCAGCAGTTACCGGGGGTGGAGCACAGATACGCAGTATTTT. It codes for CASSYRGWSTDTQYF.